This T cell receptor beta chain stems from a study of blood T cell repertoires in COVID-19. The wider study: Spain, Italy and the United States supplied samples that represented acute and convalescent COVID-19.

This CDR3 contains 14 residues. Trimming took off 8 bases at V and 1 base at J, with 15 bases between the two ends. Per the germline V gene, CDR1 is MDHEN and CDR2 is SYDVKM. In the original workflow: It was from reference gene primer amplification that nucleated cell counts were estimated. Clones were read by immunoSEQ multiplex PCR, and TCRdb kept only the in-frame ones, dropping some. Clone size and the V and J calls come from that table; the DNA yielded D and trimming. The data show under 60,000 clones, approximately 83% seen once. The source is a human donor in a cohort sampled during active COVID-19. Sequences were obtained from peripheral blood. The V call is TRBV28, the J call TRBJ2-7; TRBD2 is a possible D gene (7 bases). The CDR3 spells CASEGGGPSYEQYF. In DNA form, the CDR3 reads TGTGCCAGCGAGGGGGGAGGGCCGTCCTACGAGCAGTACTTC.